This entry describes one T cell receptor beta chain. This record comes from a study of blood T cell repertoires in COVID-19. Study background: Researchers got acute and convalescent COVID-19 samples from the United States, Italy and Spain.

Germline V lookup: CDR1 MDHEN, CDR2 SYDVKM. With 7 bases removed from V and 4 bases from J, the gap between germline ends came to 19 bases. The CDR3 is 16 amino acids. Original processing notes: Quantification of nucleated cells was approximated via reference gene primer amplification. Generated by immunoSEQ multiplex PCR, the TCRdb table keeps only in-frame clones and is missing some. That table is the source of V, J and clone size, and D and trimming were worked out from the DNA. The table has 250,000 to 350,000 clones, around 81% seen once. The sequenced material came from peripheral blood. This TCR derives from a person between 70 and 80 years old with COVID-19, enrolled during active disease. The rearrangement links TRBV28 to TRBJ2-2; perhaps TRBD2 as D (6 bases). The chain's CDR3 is CASTVGLARLTGELFF. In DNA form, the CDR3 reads TGTGCCAGCACCGTCGGGCTAGCGAGACTCACCGGGGAGCTGTTTTTT. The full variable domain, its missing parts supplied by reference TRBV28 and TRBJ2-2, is DVKVTQSSRYLVKRTGEKVFLECVQDMDHENMFWYRQDPGLGLRLIYFSYDVKMKEKGDIPEGYSVSREKKERFSLILESASTNQTSMYLCASTVGLARLTGELFFGEGSRLTVL.